Presented here are 32 T cell receptor beta chains from one specimen sequenced in a study of CD8+CD57+ T cells in acquired aplastic anemia. TCR beta VDJ combinations and CDR3 sequences were profiled from genomic DNA. Via MiXCR, TCRdb re-called the reads, giving one row per CDR3 protein. The repertoire holds hundreds of thousands of distinct CDR3 sequences, with around 72% as singletons. The sequencing sample was made of sorted CD4+, CD8+, or CD8+CD57+ T cells (not recorded which) from PBMCs. The source of these receptors is a human donor in good health, serving as a control.

As to this clonotype: An end of the junction differs from the germline gene, which may be a read error. The chain recombines TRBV2 with TRBJ2-3, with TRBD1 as a possible D gene (6 bases). This CDR3 spans 15 amino acids. The germline V gene encodes CDR1 SNHLY and CDR2 FYNNEI. In DNA, the CDR3 is TGTGCCAGCAGTGCGGACAGCCATAGCAAAGATCAGCAGTTTTTT. Translated, it gives CASSADSHSKDQQFF.

The sample holds a few counts of this clonotype. This could be a read error, since a much larger clone is one nucleotide away. The CDR3 nucleotides are TGTGCCAGTAGTATAGATTATCGGGTTCACACTGAAGCTCTCTTT. This encodes CASSIDYRVHTEALF. The gene calls are TRBV19 and TRBJ1-1; D gene unclear. CDR1 is LNHDA and CDR2 is SQIVND in the germline V gene (reference sequence). CDR3 length equals 15 residues.

The sample holds one count of this clonotype. An end of the junction does not agree with germline; a read error may underlie this. V usage is TRBV7-3 and J usage is TRBJ1-1; tentative D call: TRBD1 (6 bases). The germline V gene encodes CDR1 SGHTA and CDR2 FQGTGA. The CDR3 runs 15 residues. The CDR3: CASSPGAGVQPEDFF. The CDR3 nucleotides are TGTGCCAGCAGCCCCGGGGCAGGGGTACAGCCCGAAGATTTCTTT.

With respect to this clonotype: At one of its ends the junction is not consistent with the germline gene, which may arise from a read error. The rearrangement joins TRBV7-7 to TRBJ2-5, with 11 bases that match TRBD2. Germline assignment: CDR1 SSHAT and CDR2 FNYEAQ (reference sequence). The CDR3 loop spans 16 amino acids. The CDR3 DNA reads TGTGCTAGCAGCTTAGGACGGACTAGCGGGCAAGAGACCCAGTACTTC. Its protein product is CASSLGRTSGQETQYF.

Concerning this clonotype itself: One end of the junction is discordant with germline, which a read error may explain. The chain recombines TRBV24-1 with TRBJ2-3; the D gene is possibly TRBD1 (5 bases). The CDR3 consists of 15 residues. Germline V gene sequence: CDR1 KGHDR, CDR2 SFDVKD. The CDR3: CATSDPLRGTDTQYF. As DNA, the CDR3 is TGCGCCACCAGTGACCCCCTTAGGGGTACAGATACGCAGTATTTT.

The chain is built from TRBV3-1 and TRBJ1-6; no clear D. Per germline, CDR1 LGHDT and CDR2 YNNKEL (reference sequence). CDR3 length: 13 residues. V was shortened by 11 bases and J by 7 bases, with 15 bases between the two germline ends. The CDR3 DNA sequence: TGTGCCGACCCGCCTGGGGTGAATTCACCCCTCCACTTT. Protein sequence: CADPPGVNSPLHF.

The genes are TRBV4-3 and TRBJ2-3; 16 bases agree with TRBD2. CDR1 and CDR2 (germline): LGHNA, YSLEER. J gave up 4 bases and V 0 bases, and 1 base lay outside the gene matches. The CDR3 sequence is 17 residues long. The CDR3 is CASSQEGLAGGADTQYF. The CDR3 nucleotides read TGCGCCAGCAGCCAAGAGGGACTAGCGGGGGGGGCAGATACGCAGTATTTT.

This clonotype was observed a single time. The V call is TRBV11-1, the J call TRBJ1-3; D is unclear. V shed 5 bases and J shed 2 bases, with 7 bases lying between them. Germline loops: CDR1 SGHAT, CDR2 FQDESV (reference sequence). The length of the CDR3 is 13 residues. CDR3 sequence reads: CASSGGPGNTIYF. CDR3 nucleotide sequence: TGTGCCAGCAGCGGAGGACCTGGAAACACCATATATTTT.

The chain combines TRBV5-5 with TRBJ2-2; D is possibly TRBD2 (5 bases). V was pared by 6 bases and J by 4 bases, with 16 bases between. Germline loops: CDR1 SGHKS, CDR2 YYEKEE (reference sequence). The CDR3 sequence is 15 residues long. The CDR3 region is CASNLEASITGELFF. CDR3 nucleotides: TGTGCCAGCAATCTGGAGGCCAGTATCACCGGGGAGCTGTTTTTT.

This clonotype occurred a few times. The gene calls are TRBV5-4 and TRBJ1-6; D remains unclear. Germline CDR1 is SGHNT and CDR2 is YYREEE (reference sequence). The length of the CDR3 is 13 residues. Trimming cost V 4 bases and J 8 bases, with 10 bases left between them. The CDR3 reads CASSAWTDSPLHF. The CDR3 nucleotides are TGTGCCAGCAGCGCCTGGACGGATTCACCCCTCCACTTT.

This clonotype has a single count. This likely comes from a read error, as the CDR3 has no conserved phenylalanine or tryptophan at its end. The DNA is omitted, as the CDR3 cannot be located on it reliably, and the CDR3 follows TCRdb's listing. The chain combines TRBV7-6 with TRBJ2-7; the listed D gene, TRBD1, was not tested against the DNA. The germline V gene has CDR1 SGHVS and CDR2 FNYEAQ. The CDR3 is 13 amino acids long, termini counted. The CDR3 loop is CASRSRGANSPLH.

The chain joins TRBV5-5 to TRBJ2-2, with D possibly TRBD2 on 6 matching bases. Trimming removed 5 bases at V and 1 base at J, with 15 bases between. Germline V gene lookup returns CDR1 SGHKS and CDR2 YYEKEE (reference sequence). CDR3 size: 16 residues. In DNA form, the CDR3 reads TGTGCCAGCAGGGCAAACGGCGGGATGAACACCGGGGAGCTGTTTTTT. It specifies CASRANGGMNTGELFF. The variable domain in full, completed from reference TRBV5-5 and TRBJ2-2, reads DAGVTQSPTHLIKTRGQQVTLRCSPISGHKSVSWYQQVLGQGPQFIFQYYEKEERGRGNFPDRFSARQFPNYSSELNVNALLLGDSALYLCASRANGGMNTGELFFGEGSRLTVL.

This clonotype was seen more than once but under ten times. This CDR3 is missing its conserved last phenylalanine or tryptophan, likely due to a read error. The chain joins TRBV29-1 to TRBJ1-2; 9 bases line up with TRBD1. This CDR3 has 12 amino acids. V shed 6 bases, J shed 5 bases, and the junction held 4 bases outside the gene matches. CDR1 and CDR2 from the germline V gene are SQVTM and ANQGSEA. In DNA, the CDR3 is TGCAGCGTGGGGGGACAGGGATATGGCTACACCGTC. Translation gives CSVGGQGYGYTV.

The table lists this clonotype with a few counts. V gene TRBV20-1 combines with J gene TRBJ1-2; no clear D. The CDR3 covers 11 residues. The germline V gene has CDR1 DFQATT and CDR2 SNEGSKA (reference sequence). With 6 bases removed from V and 8 bases from J, the gap between germline ends came to 13 bases. CDR3 sequence: CSAPRDRGYTF. The CDR3 DNA reads TGCAGTGCCCCACGGGATCGGGGCTACACCTTC.

The table lists this clonotype with a count of one. This rearrangement joins TRBV12-3 or TRBV12-4 to TRBJ1-1; perhaps TRBD1 as D (5 bases). The CDR3 consists of 17 residues. V dropped 10 bases and J dropped 1 base, with 25 bases sitting between them. The CDR3 sequence: CAISTDRQGRGNTEAFF. In DNA, the CDR3 is TGTGCCATCAGCACAGATCGGCAGGGACGGGGGAACACTGAAGCTTTCTTT.

In its sample, this clonotype was seen once. This chain links TRBV24-1 with TRBJ1-4; TRBD1 might be the D (6 bases). The V end was cut by 6 bases, the J end by 7 bases, with 8 bases between. The CDR3 consists of 12 residues. Germline V gene sequence: CDR1 KGHDR, CDR2 SFDVKD. CDR3 loop: CATSSTGEKLFF. CDR3 nucleotides: TGTGCCACCAGTTCGACAGGTGAAAAACTGTTTTTT.

Ten or more counts support this clonotype. The V gene is TRBV5-1, the J gene TRBJ2-5; D call uncertain. V lost 0 bases and J lost 5, with 11 bases in between. CDR3 size: 14 residues. Germline V gives CDR1 SGHRS, CDR2 YFSETQ. The CDR3 DNA follows: TGCGCCAGCAGCTTGGATCGGGTACGGGAGACCCAGTACTTC. This encodes CASSLDRVRETQYF.

This clonotype was seen many times. The gene calls are TRBV29-1 and TRBJ1-2; D is unresolved. Trimming shortened V by 2 bases and J by 1 base, and 5 bases separated the two germline ends. Germline CDR1 and CDR2: SQVTM and ANQGSEA. The CDR3 runs to 12 residues. CDR3 sequence reads: CSVEWVNYGYTF. The CDR3 DNA reads as TGCAGCGTTGAATGGGTTAACTATGGCTACACCTTC.

V and J are TRBV9 and TRBJ1-2; D not resolved. Germline lookup yields CDR1 SGDLS and CDR2 YYNGEE. V lost 4 bases, J lost 4 bases, and 20 bases lay in between. The CDR3 has 16 amino acids. The CDR3 nucleotides read TGTGCCAGCAGCCCCGAAGGAACAGCCCGGTCCTATGGCTACACCTTC. This gives the protein CASSPEGTARSYGYTF.

For this clonotype: The conserved closing phenylalanine or tryptophan is absent in this CDR3, likely reflecting a read error. It is unclear where the CDR3 begins or ends on the DNA, so no DNA is shown, and the CDR3 is as TCRdb lists it. V usage is TRBV9 and J usage is TRBJ2-3; TRBD1, the table's D call, lacks a check against the DNA. Per the germline V gene, CDR1 is SGDLS and CDR2 is YYNGEE. A total of 12 residues make up the CDR3, ends included. CDR3 residues: CASRHRAGTGYY.

This clonotype was detected many times. The chain uses TRBV7-9 and TRBJ1-5, with D perhaps matching TRBD1 (6 bases). The V end lost 4 bases, the J end lost 1 base, and 14 bases lay between the germline ends. CDR3 length: 16 residues. Per germline, CDR1 SEHNR and CDR2 FQNEAQ (reference sequence). CDR3 sequence reads: CASSSSGGPSNQPQHF. DNA for the CDR3: TGTGCCAGCAGCTCGTCCGGGGGGCCGAGCAATCAGCCCCAGCATTTT.

A few counts support this clonotype. The V gene is TRBV29-1, the J gene TRBJ2-7, with D unclear. Looked up from germline, CDR1 is SQVTM and CDR2 is ANQGSEA. V was pared by 7 bases and J by 3 bases, with 19 bases between. The CDR3 runs to 14 residues. Here the CDR3 reads CSGQLLGSGYEQYF. CDR3 DNA: TGCAGCGGCCAACTATTAGGGTCAGGCTACGAGCAGTACTTC.

The CDR3 loop is CASSADSGLNTGHF. The DNA of the CDR3 is TGTGCCAGCAGCGCAGATTCCGGATTGAACACCGGGCATTTT. The chain carries TRBV9 and TRBJ1-5; D call uncertain. This CDR3 spans 14 amino acids. Germline V lookup: CDR1 SGDLS, CDR2 YYNGEE. Trimming removed 3 bases at V and 15 bases at J, with 22 bases between.

Only a few counts were recorded for this clonotype. A read error may explain this, as a much larger clone is one base away. The rearrangement joins TRBV12-3 or TRBV12-4 to TRBJ1-1, with a possible D match to TRBD1 (6 bases). CDR3 length equals 13 residues. The CDR3 region has the DNA TGTGCCAGCAGTCCTCAGGGGCCAGCGGAAGCTCTCTTT. Its protein is CASSPQGPAEALF.

This chain links TRBV25-1 with TRBJ2-5, with D maybe TRBD2 (6 bases). CDR1 MGHDK and CDR2 SYGVNS come from the germline V gene. The CDR3 has 14 amino acids. V lost 4 bases and J lost 5, with 14 bases in between. The CDR3 region is CASSGLAAGETQYF. DNA of the CDR3: TGTGCCAGCAGTGGATTAGCGGCAGGCGAGACCCAGTACTTC.

V gene TRBV6-6 combines with J gene TRBJ2-1, with a weak D call TRBD1 (5 bases). This CDR3 contains 12 residues. V was shortened by 8 bases and J by 5 bases, with 10 bases between the two germline ends. Germline V gene data show CDR1 as MNHNY and CDR2 as SVGAGI (reference sequence). The CDR3 bases are TGTGCCAGCGGTAGGGGAAACAATGAGCAGTTCTTC. Its translation is CASGRGNNEQFF.

About this clonotype: The CDR3 does not close with the conserved phenylalanine or tryptophan, likely indicating a read error. This CDR3 reads CSVGFGVNTKAFL. In nucleotides, the CDR3 is TGCAGCGTTGGTTTCGGGGTGAACACTAAAGCTTTCCTT. This chain links TRBV29-1 with TRBJ1-1; D is ambiguous. Per germline, CDR1 SQVTM and CDR2 ANQGSEA. The CDR3 spans 13 residues.

This clonotype has a handful of counts. V gene TRBV5-6 combines with J gene TRBJ1-2, with D unclear. CDR1 and CDR2 (germline): SGHDT, YYEEEE. This CDR3 contains 13 residues. The V gene lost 1 base and the J gene lost 0 bases, with 4 bases spanning the gap. The CDR3 region has the DNA TGTGCCAGCAGCTTGAAAACTAACTATGGCTACACCTTC. Residues: CASSLKTNYGYTF.

Worth noting for this clonotype: A much larger clonotype is one base distant, so this may be a read error. CDR3 protein: CASGGLAGTDTQYF. As DNA, the CDR3 is TGTGCCAGCGGTGGACTAGCGGGGACAGATACGCAGTATTTT. The chain carries TRBV25-1 and TRBJ2-3, with 12 bases aligning to TRBD2. CDR1 is MGHDK and CDR2 is SYGVNS in the germline V gene. V gave up 8 bases and J gave up 3 bases; unmatched junction bases: 3. The CDR3 contains 14 residues. The full variable domain, with the rest looked up from reference TRBV25-1 and TRBJ2-3, is EADIYQTPRYLVIGTGKKITLECSQTMGHDKMYWYQQDPGMELHLIHYSYGVNSTEKGDLSSESTVSRIRTEHFPLTLESARPSHTSQYLCASGGLAGTDTQYFGPGTRLTVL.

This clonotype was counted many times. The chain couples TRBV6-2 or TRBV6-3 to TRBJ2-7; maybe TRBD1 (6 bases). Per the germline V gene, CDR1 is MNHEY and CDR2 is SVGEGT. This CDR3 comprises 11 residues. V was clipped by 11 bases and J by 2 bases, with 10 bases between them. The CDR3 DNA is TGTGCCTCCGAGGGGGCCTACGAGCAGTACTTC. As protein: CASEGAYEQYF.

The chain has TRBV6-1 and TRBJ1-6; 7 nucleotides align to TRBD1. The germline gives CDR1 MNHNS, CDR2 SASEGT. The CDR3 covers 16 residues. V dropped 6 bases and J dropped 7; count of bases not matched to a gene: 12. The DNA of the CDR3 is TGTGCCAGCAGGATACGACAGGGAACGGGGAATTCACCCCTCCACTTT. Its protein is CASRIRQGTGNSPLHF.

The J gene is TRBJ2-7, the V gene TRBV20-1; TRBD2 might be the D (6 bases). The V end was cut by 6 bases, the J end by 1 base, with 19 bases between. The V gene's germline CDR1 is DFQATT and CDR2 SNEGSKA (reference sequence). The CDR3 totals 15 residues. CDR3 residues: CSAIPDYPISYEQYF. CDR3 nucleotide sequence: TGCAGTGCGATCCCGGACTATCCTATATCCTACGAGCAGTACTTC.